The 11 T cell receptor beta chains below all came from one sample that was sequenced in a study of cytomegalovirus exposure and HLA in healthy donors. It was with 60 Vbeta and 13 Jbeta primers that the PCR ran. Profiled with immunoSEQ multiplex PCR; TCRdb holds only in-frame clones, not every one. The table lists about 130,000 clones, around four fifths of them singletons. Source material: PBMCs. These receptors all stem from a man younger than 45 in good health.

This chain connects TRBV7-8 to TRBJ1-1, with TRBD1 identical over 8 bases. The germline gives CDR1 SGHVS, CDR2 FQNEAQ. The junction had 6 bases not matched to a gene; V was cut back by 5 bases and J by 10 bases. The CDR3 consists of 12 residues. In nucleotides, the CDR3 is TGTGCCAGCAGCACGGACAGGGTGAGAGCTTTCTTT. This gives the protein CASSTDRVRAFF.

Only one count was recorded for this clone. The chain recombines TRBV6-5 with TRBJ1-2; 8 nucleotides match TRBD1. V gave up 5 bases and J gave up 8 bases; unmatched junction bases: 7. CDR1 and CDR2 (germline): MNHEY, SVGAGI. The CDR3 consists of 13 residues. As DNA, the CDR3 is TGTGCCAGCAGTATGGACAGGGTGAGGGGCTACACCTTC. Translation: CASSMDRVRGYTF.

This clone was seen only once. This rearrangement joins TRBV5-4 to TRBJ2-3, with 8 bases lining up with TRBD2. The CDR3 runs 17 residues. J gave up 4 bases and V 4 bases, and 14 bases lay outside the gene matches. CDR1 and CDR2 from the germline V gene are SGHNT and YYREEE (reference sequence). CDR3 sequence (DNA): TGTGCCAGCAGCCGGGGGGGAGTCCCACCTAAATCAGATACGCAGTATTTT. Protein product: CASSRGGVPPKSDTQYF.

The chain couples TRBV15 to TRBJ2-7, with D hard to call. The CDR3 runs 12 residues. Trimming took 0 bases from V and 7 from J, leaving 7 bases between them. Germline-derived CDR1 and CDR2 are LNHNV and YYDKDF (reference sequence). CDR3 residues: CATSRDRSEQYF. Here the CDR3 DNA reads TGTGCCACCAGCAGAGATAGGAGTGAGCAGTACTTC.

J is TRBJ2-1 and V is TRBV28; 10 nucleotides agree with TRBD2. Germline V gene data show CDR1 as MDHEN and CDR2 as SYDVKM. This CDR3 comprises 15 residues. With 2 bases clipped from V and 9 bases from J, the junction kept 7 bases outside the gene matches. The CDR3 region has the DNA TGTGCCAGCAGTTTACGGGGACTAGCGTTCGGTGAGCAGTTCTTC. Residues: CASSLRGLAFGEQFF.

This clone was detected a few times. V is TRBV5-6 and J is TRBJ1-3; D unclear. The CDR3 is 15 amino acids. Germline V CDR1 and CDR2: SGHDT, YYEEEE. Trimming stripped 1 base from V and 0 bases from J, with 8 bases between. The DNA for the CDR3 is TGTGCCAGCAGCTTGAGTAGGAGCTCTGGAAACACCATATATTTT. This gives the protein CASSLSRSSGNTIYF.

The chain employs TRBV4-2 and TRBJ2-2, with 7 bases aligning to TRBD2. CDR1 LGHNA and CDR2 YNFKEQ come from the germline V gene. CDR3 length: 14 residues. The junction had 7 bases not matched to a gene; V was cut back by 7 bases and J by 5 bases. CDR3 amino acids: CASTPGGRTGELFF. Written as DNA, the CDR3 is TGTGCCAGCACCCCGGGGGGTCGGACCGGGGAGCTGTTTTTT.

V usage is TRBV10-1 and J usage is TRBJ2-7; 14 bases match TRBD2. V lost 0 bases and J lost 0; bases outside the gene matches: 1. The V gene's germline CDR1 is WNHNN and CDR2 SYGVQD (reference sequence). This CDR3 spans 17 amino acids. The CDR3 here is CASSESGTSGGSYEQYF. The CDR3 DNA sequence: TGCGCCAGCAGTGAGTCTGGGACTAGCGGGGGCTCCTACGAGCAGTACTTC.

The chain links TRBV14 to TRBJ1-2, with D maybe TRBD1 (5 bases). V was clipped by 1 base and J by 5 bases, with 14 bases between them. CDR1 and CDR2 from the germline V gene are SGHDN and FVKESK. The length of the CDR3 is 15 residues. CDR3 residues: CASSQGPGEAYGYTF. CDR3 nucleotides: TGTGCCAGCAGCCAAGGTCCGGGGGAGGCTTATGGCTACACCTTC.

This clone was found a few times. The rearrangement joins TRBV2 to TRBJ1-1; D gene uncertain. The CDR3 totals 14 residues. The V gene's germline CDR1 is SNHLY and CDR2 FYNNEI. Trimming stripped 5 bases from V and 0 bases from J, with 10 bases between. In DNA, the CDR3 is TGTGCCAGCAGTACAGTTCTTATGAACACTGAAGCTTTCTTT. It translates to CASSTVLMNTEAFF.

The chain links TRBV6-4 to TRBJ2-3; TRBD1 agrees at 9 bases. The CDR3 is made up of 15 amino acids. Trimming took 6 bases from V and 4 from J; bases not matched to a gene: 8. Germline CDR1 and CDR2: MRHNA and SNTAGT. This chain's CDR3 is CASRTGDRESDTQYF. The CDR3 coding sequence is TGTGCCAGCAGGACGGGGGACAGGGAATCAGATACGCAGTATTTT.